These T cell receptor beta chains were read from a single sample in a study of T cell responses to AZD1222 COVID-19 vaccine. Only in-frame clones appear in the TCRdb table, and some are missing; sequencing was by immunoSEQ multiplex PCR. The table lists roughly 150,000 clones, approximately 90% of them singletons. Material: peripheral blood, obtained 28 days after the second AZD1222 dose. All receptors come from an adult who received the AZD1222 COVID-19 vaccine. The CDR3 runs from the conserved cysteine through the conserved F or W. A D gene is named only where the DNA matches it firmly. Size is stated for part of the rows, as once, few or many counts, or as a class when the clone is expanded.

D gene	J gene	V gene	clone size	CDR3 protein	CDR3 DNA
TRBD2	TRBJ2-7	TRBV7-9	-	CASSSISGRGAYEQYF	TGTGCCAGCAGCTCTATTAGCGGGAGGGGGGCCTACGAGCAGTACTTC
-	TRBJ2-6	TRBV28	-	CASSTRTRGANVLTF	TGTGCCAGCAGTACACGGACTCGTGGGGCCAACGTCCTGACTTTC
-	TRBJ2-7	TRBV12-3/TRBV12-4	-	CASSLDSSEQYF	TGTGCCAGCAGTTTGGACAGCTCCGAGCAGTACTTC
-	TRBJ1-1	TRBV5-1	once	CASRAEAGRNTEAFF	TGCGCCAGCAGAGCGGAGGCTGGTCGGAACACTGAAGCTTTCTTT
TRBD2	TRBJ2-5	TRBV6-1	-	CASSEALRGRAGETQYF	TGTGCCAGCAGTGAAGCGCTTCGCGGGAGGGCCGGGGAGACCCAGTACTTC
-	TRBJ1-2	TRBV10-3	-	CAISDGSLISYTF	TGTGCCATCAGTGACGGCAGCCTAATTAGCTACACCTTC
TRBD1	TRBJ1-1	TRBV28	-	CASSLGGQGTEAFF	TGTGCCAGCAGTTTGGGGGGACAGGGGACTGAAGCTTTCTTT
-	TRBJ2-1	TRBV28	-	CASKHQGSYNEQFF	TGTGCCAGCAAACACCAGGGCTCCTACAATGAGCAGTTCTTC
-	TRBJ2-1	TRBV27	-	CASSFPRRDSYNEQFF	TGTGCCAGCAGTTTCCCTCGGCGGGATTCCTACAATGAGCAGTTCTTC
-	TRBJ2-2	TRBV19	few	CASSTLLVRTGELFF	TGTGCCAGTAGTACTTTACTAGTTAGGACCGGGGAGCTGTTTTTT
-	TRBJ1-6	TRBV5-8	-	CASSLVVSSYNSPLHF	TGTGCCAGCAGCTTGGTGGTGAGCTCCTATAATTCACCCCTCCACTTT
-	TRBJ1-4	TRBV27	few	CASSSYLLDRTEKLFF	TGTGCCAGCAGTTCGTACTTACTCGACAGAACGGAAAAACTGTTTTTT
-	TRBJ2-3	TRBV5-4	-	CASSSGDSPWDTQYF	TGTGCCAGCAGCTCGGGGGACAGTCCTTGGGATACGCAGTATTTT
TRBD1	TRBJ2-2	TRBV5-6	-	CASSSDRGLTGELFF	TGTGCCAGCAGCTCTGACAGGGGGCTCACCGGGGAGCTGTTTTTT
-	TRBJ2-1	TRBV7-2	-	CASSPAVGEQFF	TGTGCCAGCAGCCCGGCTGTAGGTGAGCAGTTCTTC
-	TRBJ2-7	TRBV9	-	CASSVGVEDYEQYF	TGTGCCAGCAGCGTAGGGGTTGAGGACTACGAGCAGTACTTC
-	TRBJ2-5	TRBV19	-	CASSIHRGLQETQYF	TGTGCCAGTAGTATCCACCGGGGGCTCCAAGAGACCCAGTACTTC
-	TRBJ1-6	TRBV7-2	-	CASSILPDRNNSPLHF	TGTGCCAGCAGCATCCTCCCGGACCGCAATAATTCACCCCTCCACTTT
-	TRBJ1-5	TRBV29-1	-	CSVAADEDQPQHF	TGCAGCGTTGCCGCGGATGAGGATCAGCCCCAGCATTTT
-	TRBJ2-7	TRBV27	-	CASRSSYEQYF	TGTGCCAGCAGATCCTCCTACGAGCAGTACTTC
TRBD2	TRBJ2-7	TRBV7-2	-	CASSLSSGSSYEQYF	TGTGCCAGCAGCTTATCTAGCGGGAGCTCCTACGAGCAGTACTTC
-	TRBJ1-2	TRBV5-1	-	CASSLEQNNYGYTF	TGCGCCAGCAGCTTGGAACAGAATAACTATGGCTACACCTTC
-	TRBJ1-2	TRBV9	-	CASSVASQPYGYTF	TGTGCCAGCAGCGTAGCTTCCCAGCCATATGGCTACACCTTC
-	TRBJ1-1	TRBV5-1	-	CASSLGAGNTEAFF	TGCGCCAGCAGCTTGGGAGCAGGGAACACTGAAGCTTTCTTT
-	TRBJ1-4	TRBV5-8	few	CASSLGATGGEKLFF	TGTGCCAGCAGCTTGGGTGCAACGGGAGGTGAAAAACTGTTTTTT
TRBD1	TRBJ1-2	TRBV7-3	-	CASSLAAGGNYGYTF	TGTGCCAGCAGCTTAGCGGCAGGGGGGAACTATGGCTACACCTTC
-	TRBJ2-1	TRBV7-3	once	CASSLIGRGDHSYNEQFF	TGTGCCAGCAGCTTAATAGGTCGCGGGGACCACTCCTACAATGAGCAGTTCTTC
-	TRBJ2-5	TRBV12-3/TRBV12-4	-	CATARDEETQYF	TGTGCCACGGCGCGGGATGAAGAGACCCAGTACTTC
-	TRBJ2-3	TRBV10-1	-	CASSESIEGGTDTQYF	TGCGCCAGCAGTGAGTCAATAGAGGGGGGCACAGATACGCAGTATTTT
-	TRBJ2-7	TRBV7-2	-	CASSATGPLSEQYF	TGTGCCAGCAGCGCAACAGGGCCCCTTAGCGAGCAGTACTTC
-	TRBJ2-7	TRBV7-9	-	CASSSGAYEQYF	TGTGCCAGCAGCTCTGGAGCCTACGAGCAGTACTTC
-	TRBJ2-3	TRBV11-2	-	CASSLDPGLGGDTQYF	TGTGCCAGCAGCTTAGATCCCGGGTTGGGGGGAGATACGCAGTATTTT
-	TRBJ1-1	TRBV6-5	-	CASQDVRGTEAFF	TGTGCCAGCCAGGACGTTCGAGGAACTGAAGCTTTCTTT
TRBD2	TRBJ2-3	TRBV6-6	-	CASRTLERGPTDTQYF	TGTGCCAGCAGAACCCTCGAGCGGGGGCCTACAGATACGCAGTATTTT
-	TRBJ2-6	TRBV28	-	CASSLGGSGANVLTF	TGTGCCAGCAGTTTGGGGGGCTCTGGGGCCAACGTCCTGACTTTC
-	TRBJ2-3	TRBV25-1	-	CASSALQSTDTQYF	TGTGCCAGCAGTGCCCTCCAGAGCACAGATACGCAGTATTTT
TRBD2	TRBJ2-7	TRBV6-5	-	CASRTDSGRLWQYF	TGTGCCAGCAGAACCGATAGCGGGAGACTGTGGCAGTACTTC
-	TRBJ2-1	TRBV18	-	CASSPRDHGEQFF	TGTGCCAGCTCACCGAGAGATCACGGTGAGCAGTTCTTC
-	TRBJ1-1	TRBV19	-	CATATGNTEAFF	TGTGCCACCGCCACAGGGAACACTGAAGCTTTCTTT
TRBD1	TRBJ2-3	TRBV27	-	CASRTGQGAHTQYF	TGTGCCAGCAGAACGGGACAGGGGGCTCATACGCAGTATTTT
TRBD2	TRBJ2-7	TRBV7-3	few	CASSLGTTYEQYF	TGTGCCAGCAGCTTAGGGACTACGTACGAGCAGTACTTC
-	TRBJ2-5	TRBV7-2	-	CASSYAVGRVKETQYF	TGTGCCAGCAGCTACGCTGTCGGCAGGGTTAAAGAGACCCAGTACTTC
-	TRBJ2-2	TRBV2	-	CASSEDQLRELFF	TGTGCCAGCAGTGAAGACCAACTTAGGGAGCTGTTTTTT
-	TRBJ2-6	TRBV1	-	CTSSQCYSGTASGANVLTF	TGCACCAGCAGCCAATGTTACTCCGGGACGGCCTCTGGGGCCAACGTCCTGACTTTC
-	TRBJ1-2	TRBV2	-	CASSEDLPGDNYGYTF	TGTGCCAGCAGTGAAGACCTCCCGGGAGATAACTATGGCTACACCTTC
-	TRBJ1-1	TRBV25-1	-	CASSDHSIKTGTEAFF	TGTGCCAGCAGTGATCATAGTATAAAAACCGGCACTGAAGCTTTCTTT
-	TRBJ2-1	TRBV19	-	CASSEWETLNEQFF	TGTGCCAGTAGTGAGTGGGAGACATTGAATGAGCAGTTCTTC
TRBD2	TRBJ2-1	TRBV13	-	CASSLTSGGANEQFF	TGTGCCAGCAGCTTAACAAGCGGGGGGGCCAATGAGCAGTTCTTC
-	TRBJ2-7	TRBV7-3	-	CASSLTRQTEQYF	TGTGCCAGCAGCTTAACGAGACAGACTGAGCAGTACTTC